The 18 T cell receptor beta chains listed next were all sequenced from one sample in a study of T cells after yellow fever vaccination. TCRdb called the 5' RACE reads again in MiXCR, with one record for every CDR3 protein. This table has more than 350,000 distinct CDR3 sequences, 11% appearing once. The sequencing used PBMCs, collected on the day of the first yellow fever vaccination. These receptor sequences come from a man between 18 and 29 years old who received the YFV17D yellow fever vaccine.

This chain links TRBV15 with TRBJ2-7; TRBD1 might be the D (5 bases). The CDR3 consists of 14 residues. V lost 3 bases, J lost 4 bases, and 13 bases lay in between. Germline values: CDR1 LNHNV, CDR2 YYDKDF (reference sequence). The CDR3 DNA is TGTGCCACCAGCAGGACAGCGACCGATTACGAGCAGTACTTC. It specifies CATSRTATDYEQYF.

In this sample, this clonotype turned up a few times. The chain employs TRBV9 and TRBJ1-1, with D maybe TRBD1 (6 bases). The CDR3 runs 14 residues. Trimming stripped 0 bases from V and 6 bases from J, with 12 bases between. The V gene's germline CDR1 is SGDLS and CDR2 YYNGEE. Here the CDR3 reads CASSVDGGSAEAFF. CDR3 coding DNA: TGTGCCAGCAGCGTAGATGGGGGCAGCGCTGAAGCTTTCTTT.

The sample holds many counts of this clonotype. This chain uses TRBV7-8 with TRBJ2-2; D is perhaps TRBD1 (5 bases). Trimming pared 3 bases from V and 8 bases from J, leaving 7 bases between. The CDR3 runs 12 residues. The germline CDR1 and CDR2 sequences are SGHVS and FQNEAQ. The CDR3 sequence is CASSFRAGELFF. CDR3 in DNA: TGTGCCAGCAGCTTCAGGGCGGGGGAGCTGTTTTTT.

This clonotype was detected a few times. The V call is TRBV28, the J call TRBJ1-6; TRBD1 matches at 9 bases. V gave up 6 bases and J gave up 9 bases; unmatched junction bases: 12. CDR3 size: 16 residues. From germline, CDR1 is MDHEN and CDR2 SYDVKM. CDR3 residues: CASRPAGTGYSSPLHF. The CDR3, as DNA: TGTGCCAGCAGACCCGCAGGGACAGGGTACTCTTCACCCCTCCACTTT.

This clonotype was seen ten or more times. The V gene is TRBV19, the J gene TRBJ2-3; D perhaps matches TRBD1 (5 bases). This CDR3 spans 14 amino acids. V lost 4 bases and J lost 1, with 9 bases in between. CDR1 and CDR2 (germline): LNHDA, SQIVND (reference sequence). CDR3: CASSRQTGTDTQYF. For the CDR3, the DNA is TGTGCCAGTAGTAGACAGACGGGCACAGATACGCAGTATTTT.

This clonotype was seen ten or more times. CDR3 bases: TGTGCCAGCAGCCCTCCTTGGAACAGGGAAAACATTCAGTACTTC. The encoded protein is CASSPPWNRENIQYF. V usage is TRBV7-9 and J usage is TRBJ2-4, with TRBD1 as a possible D gene (6 bases). V was cut by 5 bases and J by 5 bases, with 16 bases left in between. CDR1 SEHNR and CDR2 FQNEAQ come from the germline V gene (reference sequence). The CDR3 extends over 15 amino acids.

The rearrangement joins TRBV7-2 to TRBJ1-5; D call uncertain. From germline, CDR1 is SGHTA and CDR2 FQGNSA. This CDR3 spans 14 amino acids. The V and J ends lost 6 bases and 5 bases respectively, with 14 bases between them. The CDR3 region has the DNA TGTGCCAGCAGACCGGGGAGCAATCATCAGCCCCAGCATTTT. Amino acid sequence: CASRPGSNHQPQHF.

This clonotype was counted a few times. This chain joins TRBV9 and TRBJ2-5; TRBD2 matches 10 bases. The germline CDR1 and CDR2 sequences are SGDLS and YYNGEE. This CDR3 has 14 amino acids. V was clipped by 4 bases and J by 4 bases; unmatched bases: 4. The CDR3 DNA reads as TGTGCCAGCAGCATTAGCGGGGGGAGAGAGACCCAGTACTTC. Its protein is CASSISGGRETQYF.

The J gene is TRBJ1-5, the V gene TRBV12-3 or TRBV12-4, with a tentative D call TRBD1 (5 bases). The V and J ends lost 6 bases and 7 bases respectively, with 16 bases between them. The CDR3 totals 14 residues. The CDR3 DNA reads as TGTGCCAGCAGGCATACAGGAGTGGGACAGCCCCAGCATTTT. Translating it yields CASRHTGVGQPQHF.

This clonotype was counted a few times. This rearrangement joins TRBV4-1 to TRBJ1-6, with D tentatively TRBD1 (5 bases). The CDR3 loop spans 15 amino acids. The V end lost 1 base, the J end lost 4 bases, and 8 bases lay between the germline ends. The germline V gene has CDR1 MGHRA and CDR2 YSYEKL. The CDR3 bases are TGCGCCAGCAGCCAAGTGTCAGGGTATAATTCACCCCTCCACTTT. Translating gives CASSQVSGYNSPLHF.

Only a few counts were recorded for this clonotype. J is TRBJ2-2 and V is TRBV13; possibly TRBD1 for D (6 bases). Germline V gene data show CDR1 as PRHDT and CDR2 as FYEKMQ (reference sequence). The CDR3 has 14 residues. The V end was cut by 5 bases, the J end by 7 bases, with 14 bases between. DNA of the CDR3: TGTGCCAGCAGCGAAACAGGGATGTTCGGGGAGCTGTTTTTT. This translates into CASSETGMFGELFF.

In its sample, this clonotype was seen a few times. In DNA, the CDR3 is TGTGCCAGCAGTTATAATCAGCCCCAGCATTTT. This encodes CASSYNQPQHF. This chain links TRBV12-3 or TRBV12-4 with TRBJ1-5; D gene uncertain. V lost 4 bases to trimming and J lost 4 bases, with 2 bases between them. There are 11 residues in the CDR3.

V gene TRBV6-2 or TRBV6-3 combines with J gene TRBJ2-7, with D unclear. CDR1 and CDR2 from the germline V gene are MNHEY and SVGEGT. There are 11 residues in the CDR3. With 7 bases removed from V and 6 bases from J, the gap between germline ends came to 10 bases. In DNA, the CDR3 is TGTGCCAGCATACCTCCCAGCGAGCAGTACGTC. This gives the protein CASIPPSEQYV.

V gene TRBV6-2 or TRBV6-3 combines with J gene TRBJ2-7, with 7 nucleotides matching TRBD1. CDR1 is MNHEY, CDR2 SVGEGT, per germline. Germline trimming cut 5 bases from V and 3 bases from J; bases unmatched to any gene: 10. The CDR3 is 15 amino acids. In DNA, the CDR3 is TGTGCCAGCAGTCCCCGGGACAGAGATGACTACGAGCAGTACTTC. It specifies CASSPRDRDDYEQYF.

This sequence joins TRBV24-1 and TRBJ2-2, with 7 positions matching TRBD1. CDR1 and CDR2 from the germline V gene are KGHDR and SFDVKD. The CDR3 contains 16 residues. Unmatched junction bases numbered 7, after V lost 3 bases and J lost 4 bases. The CDR3: CATSDSRGGPTGELFF. The DNA for the CDR3 is TGTGCCACCAGTGATAGCCGAGGGGGCCCCACCGGGGAGCTGTTTTTT.

This clonotype appeared many times. This chain links TRBV12-3 or TRBV12-4 with TRBJ1-5, with a tentative D call TRBD1 (6 bases). The germline V and J ends were trimmed by 3 bases and 0 bases, with 12 bases remaining between them. This CDR3 has 16 residues. CDR3 DNA sequence: TGTGCCAGCAGTTTCGGGGACATCTATAGCAATCAGCCCCAGCATTTT. Protein sequence: CASSFGDIYSNQPQHF.

The chain combines TRBV4-1 with TRBJ2-3; tentatively, D is TRBD1 or TRBD2 (6 bases each). Germline CDR1 reads MGHRA; CDR2 reads YSYEKL. Trimming left V 1 base short and J 2 bases short, with 16 bases between. This CDR3 is 17 amino acids long. The CDR3 nucleotides read TGCGCCAGCAGCCAAGGAGGATACGGGGGCTACACAGATACGCAGTATTTT. The encoded protein is CASSQGGYGGYTDTQYF.

This clonotype was detected a few times. The chain is built from TRBV6-2 or TRBV6-3 and TRBJ1-1; D unresolved. The germline V gene has CDR1 MNHEY and CDR2 SVGEGT. The CDR3 consists of 10 residues. The ends were cut back, 8 bases at V and 4 bases at J, with 5 bases in the middle. The CDR3 reads CASGRTEAFF. The CDR3 DNA sequence: TGTGCCAGCGGACGCACTGAAGCTTTCTTT.